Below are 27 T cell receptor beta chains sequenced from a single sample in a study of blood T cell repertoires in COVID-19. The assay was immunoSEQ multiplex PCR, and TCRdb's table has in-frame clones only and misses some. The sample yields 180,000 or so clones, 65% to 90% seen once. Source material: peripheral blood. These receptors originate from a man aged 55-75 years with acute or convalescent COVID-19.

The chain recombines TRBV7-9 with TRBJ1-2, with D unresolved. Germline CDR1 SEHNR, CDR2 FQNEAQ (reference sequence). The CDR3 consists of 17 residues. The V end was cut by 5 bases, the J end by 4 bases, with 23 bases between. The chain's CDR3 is CASSPQAYSRSGYGYTF. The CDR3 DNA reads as TGTGCCAGCAGCCCGCAAGCTTACAGTAGGTCTGGCTATGGCTACACCTTC.

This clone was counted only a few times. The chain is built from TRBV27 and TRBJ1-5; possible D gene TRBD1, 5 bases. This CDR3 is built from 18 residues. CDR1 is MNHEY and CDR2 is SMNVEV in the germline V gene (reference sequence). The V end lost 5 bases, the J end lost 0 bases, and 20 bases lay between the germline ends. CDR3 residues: CASSPLRGRGYSNQPQHF. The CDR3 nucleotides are TGTGCCAGCAGTCCCCTAAGGGGAAGGGGATATAGCAATCAGCCCCAGCATTTT.

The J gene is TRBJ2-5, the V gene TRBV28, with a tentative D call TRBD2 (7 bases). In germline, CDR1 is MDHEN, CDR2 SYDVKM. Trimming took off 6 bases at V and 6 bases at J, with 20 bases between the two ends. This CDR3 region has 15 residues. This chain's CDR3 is CASSGAGARGKTQYF. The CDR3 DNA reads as TGTGCCAGCAGCGGCGCGGGGGCGAGGGGAAAGACCCAGTACTTC. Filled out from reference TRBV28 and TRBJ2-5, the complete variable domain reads DVKVTQSSRYLVKRTGEKVFLECVQDMDHENMFWYRQDPGLGLRLIYFSYDVKMKEKGDIPEGYSVSREKKERFSLILESASTNQTSMYLCASSGAGARGKTQYFGPGTRLLVL.

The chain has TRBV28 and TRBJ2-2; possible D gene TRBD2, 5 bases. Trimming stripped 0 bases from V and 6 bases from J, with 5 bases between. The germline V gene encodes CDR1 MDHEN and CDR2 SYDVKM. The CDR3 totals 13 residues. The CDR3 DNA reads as TGTGCCAGCAGTTTATGGGGAGCCGGGGAGCTGTTTTTT. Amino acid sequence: CASSLWGAGELFF.

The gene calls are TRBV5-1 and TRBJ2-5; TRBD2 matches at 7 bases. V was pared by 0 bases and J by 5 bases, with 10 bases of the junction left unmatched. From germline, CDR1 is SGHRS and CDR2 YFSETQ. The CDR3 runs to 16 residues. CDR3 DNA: TGCGCCAGCAGCTTGGCGGGATCGGGAGGACCGGAGACCCAGTACTTC. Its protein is CASSLAGSGGPETQYF.

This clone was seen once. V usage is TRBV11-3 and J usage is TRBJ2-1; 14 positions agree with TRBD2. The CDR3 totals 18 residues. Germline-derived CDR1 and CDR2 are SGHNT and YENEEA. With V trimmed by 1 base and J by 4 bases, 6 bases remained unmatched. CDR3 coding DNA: TGTGCCAGCAGCTTAGGGCCGGGACTAGCGGGAGTATACAATGAGCAGTTCTTC. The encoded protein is CASSLGPGLAGVYNEQFF.

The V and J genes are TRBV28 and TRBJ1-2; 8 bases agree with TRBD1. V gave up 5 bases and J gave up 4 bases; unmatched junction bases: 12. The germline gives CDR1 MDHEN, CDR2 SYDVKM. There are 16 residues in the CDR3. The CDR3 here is CASSPWGTGRPYGYTF. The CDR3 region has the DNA TGTGCCAGCAGTCCCTGGGGGACAGGTCGGCCCTATGGCTACACCTTC.

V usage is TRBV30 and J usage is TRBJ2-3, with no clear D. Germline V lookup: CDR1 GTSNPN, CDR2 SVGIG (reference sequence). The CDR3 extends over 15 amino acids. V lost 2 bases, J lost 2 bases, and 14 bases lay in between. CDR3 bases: TGTGCCTGGAGTCCCCTGGTAGCCTTCACAGATACGCAGTATTTT. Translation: CAWSPLVAFTDTQYF.

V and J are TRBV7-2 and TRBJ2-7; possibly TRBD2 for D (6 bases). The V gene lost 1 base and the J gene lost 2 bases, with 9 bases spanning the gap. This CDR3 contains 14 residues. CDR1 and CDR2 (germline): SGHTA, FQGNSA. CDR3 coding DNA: TGTGCCAGCAGCTTAGTGTCTAGCGCCTACGAGCAGTACTTC. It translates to CASSLVSSAYEQYF.

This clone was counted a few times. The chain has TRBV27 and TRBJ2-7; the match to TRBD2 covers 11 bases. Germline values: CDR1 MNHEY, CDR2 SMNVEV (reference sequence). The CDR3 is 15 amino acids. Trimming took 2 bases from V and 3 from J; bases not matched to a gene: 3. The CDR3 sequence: CASSLQGLAGYEQYF. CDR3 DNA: TGTGCCAGCAGTTTACAAGGACTAGCGGGCTACGAGCAGTACTTC.

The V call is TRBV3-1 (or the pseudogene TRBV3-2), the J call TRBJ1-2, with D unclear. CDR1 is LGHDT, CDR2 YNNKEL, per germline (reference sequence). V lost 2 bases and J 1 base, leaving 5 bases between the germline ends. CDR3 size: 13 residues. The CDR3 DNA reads TGTGCCAGCAGCCAAATCAATAACTATGGCTACACCTTC. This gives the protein CASSQINNYGYTF.

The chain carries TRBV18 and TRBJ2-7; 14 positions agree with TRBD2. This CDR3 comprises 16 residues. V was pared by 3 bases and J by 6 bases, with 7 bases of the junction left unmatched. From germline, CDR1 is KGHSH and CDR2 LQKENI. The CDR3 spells CASSPPGLAGEGEQYF. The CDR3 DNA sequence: TGTGCCAGCTCACCGCCGGGACTAGCGGGAGAAGGCGAGCAGTACTTC.

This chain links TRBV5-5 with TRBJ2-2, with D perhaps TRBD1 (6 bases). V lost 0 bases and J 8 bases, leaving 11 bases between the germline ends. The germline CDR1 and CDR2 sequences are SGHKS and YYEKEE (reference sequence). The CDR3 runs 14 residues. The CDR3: CASSLGSGVGELFF. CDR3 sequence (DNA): TGTGCCAGCAGCTTGGGGTCAGGGGTTGGGGAGCTGTTTTTT.

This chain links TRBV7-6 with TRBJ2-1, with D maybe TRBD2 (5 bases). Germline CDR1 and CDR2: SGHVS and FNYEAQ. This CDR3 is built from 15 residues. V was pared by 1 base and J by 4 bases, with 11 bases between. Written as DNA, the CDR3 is TGTGCCAGCAGCTTAGGCTTCCGGGGTTACAATGAGCAGTTCTTC. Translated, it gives CASSLGFRGYNEQFF. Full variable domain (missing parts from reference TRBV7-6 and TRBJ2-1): GAGVSQSPRYKVTKRGQDVALRCDPISGHVSLYWYRQALGQGPEFLTYFNYEAQQDKSGLPNDRFSAERPEGSISTLTIQRTEQRDSAMYRCASSLGFRGYNEQFFGPGTRLTVL.

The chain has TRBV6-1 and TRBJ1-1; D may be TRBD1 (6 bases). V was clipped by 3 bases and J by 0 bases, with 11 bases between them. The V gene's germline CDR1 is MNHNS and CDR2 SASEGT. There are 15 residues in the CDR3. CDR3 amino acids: CASSDLGQMNTEAFF. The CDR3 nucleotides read TGTGCCAGCAGTGACCTCGGACAGATGAACACTGAAGCTTTCTTT.

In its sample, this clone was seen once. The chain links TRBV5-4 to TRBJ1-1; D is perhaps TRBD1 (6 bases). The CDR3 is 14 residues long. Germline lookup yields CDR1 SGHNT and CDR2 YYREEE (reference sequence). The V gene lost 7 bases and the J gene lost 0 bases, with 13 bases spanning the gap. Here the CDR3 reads CASSQGGMNTEAFF. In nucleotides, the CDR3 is TGTGCCAGCTCACAAGGGGGTATGAACACTGAAGCTTTCTTT.

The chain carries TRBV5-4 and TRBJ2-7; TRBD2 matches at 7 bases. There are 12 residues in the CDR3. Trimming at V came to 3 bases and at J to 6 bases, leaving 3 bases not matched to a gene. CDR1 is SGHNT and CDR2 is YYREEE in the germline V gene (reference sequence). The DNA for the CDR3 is TGTGCCAGCAGCTCGACTAGCATCGAGCAGTACTTC. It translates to CASSSTSIEQYF.

The CDR3 DNA reads as TGTGCCAGCAGCCCGAGACGGGGGGCGTCGAACACTGAAGCTTTCTTT. This translates into CASSPRRGASNTEAFF. This chain connects TRBV11-3 to TRBJ1-1; perhaps TRBD1 as D (6 bases). The germline V gene has CDR1 SGHNT and CDR2 YENEEA. The V and J ends lost 5 bases and 1 base respectively, with 17 bases between them. CDR3 length: 16 amino acids.

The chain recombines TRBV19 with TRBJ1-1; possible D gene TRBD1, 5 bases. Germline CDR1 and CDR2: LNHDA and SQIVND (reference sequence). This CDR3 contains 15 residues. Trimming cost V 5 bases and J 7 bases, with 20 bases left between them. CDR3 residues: CASSVDSGAYFEAFF. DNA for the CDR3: TGTGCCAGTAGTGTCGACAGTGGAGCATATTTTGAAGCTTTCTTT.

This CDR3 is CATSDPDRGHGQFF. In DNA, the CDR3 is TGTGCCACCAGTGATCCCGACAGGGGACATGGGCAGTTCTTC. This chain links TRBV24-1 with TRBJ2-1; 8 bases map to TRBD1. With V trimmed by 3 bases and J by 12 bases, 9 bases remained unmatched. Germline CDR1 KGHDR, CDR2 SFDVKD. CDR3 length equals 14 residues.

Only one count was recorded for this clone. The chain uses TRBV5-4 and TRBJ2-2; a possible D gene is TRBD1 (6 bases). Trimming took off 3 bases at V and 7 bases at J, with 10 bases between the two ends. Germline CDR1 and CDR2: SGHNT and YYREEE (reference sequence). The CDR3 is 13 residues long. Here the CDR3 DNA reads TGTGCCAGCAGCTGGACAGAGGACGGGGAGCTGTTTTTT. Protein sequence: CASSWTEDGELFF.

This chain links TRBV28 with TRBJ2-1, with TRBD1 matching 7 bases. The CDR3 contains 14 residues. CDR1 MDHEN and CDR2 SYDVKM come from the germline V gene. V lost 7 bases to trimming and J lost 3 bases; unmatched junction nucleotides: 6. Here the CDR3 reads CASKGQLVYNEQFF. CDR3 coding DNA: TGTGCCAGCAAGGGACAGCTAGTCTACAATGAGCAGTTCTTC.

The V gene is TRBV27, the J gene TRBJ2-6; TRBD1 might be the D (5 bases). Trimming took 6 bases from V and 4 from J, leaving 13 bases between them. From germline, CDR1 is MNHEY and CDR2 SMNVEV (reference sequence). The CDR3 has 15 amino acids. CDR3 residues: CASRSGFSGANVLTF. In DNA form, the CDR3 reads TGTGCCAGCAGGTCAGGGTTCTCCGGGGCCAACGTCCTGACTTTC.

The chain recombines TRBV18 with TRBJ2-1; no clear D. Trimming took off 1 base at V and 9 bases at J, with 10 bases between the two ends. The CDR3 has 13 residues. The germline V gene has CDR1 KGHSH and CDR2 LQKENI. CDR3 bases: TGTGCCAGCTCACCACTCCCTGCTAGTGAGCAGTTCTTC. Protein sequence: CASSPLPASEQFF. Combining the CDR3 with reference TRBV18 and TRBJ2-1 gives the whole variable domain NAGVMQNPRHLVRRRGQEARLRCSPMKGHSHVYWYRQLPEEGLKFMVYLQKENIIDESGMPKERFSAEFPKEGPSILRIQQVVRGDSAAYFCASSPLPASEQFFGPGTRLTVL.

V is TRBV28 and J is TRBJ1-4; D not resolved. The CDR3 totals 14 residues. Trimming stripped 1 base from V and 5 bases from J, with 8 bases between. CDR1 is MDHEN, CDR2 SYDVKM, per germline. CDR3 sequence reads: CASSLLGRNEKLFF. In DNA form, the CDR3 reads TGTGCCAGCAGTTTATTGGGCAGGAATGAAAAACTGTTTTTT. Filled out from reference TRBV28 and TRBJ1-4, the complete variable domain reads DVKVTQSSRYLVKRTGEKVFLECVQDMDHENMFWYRQDPGLGLRLIYFSYDVKMKEKGDIPEGYSVSREKKERFSLILESASTNQTSMYLCASSLLGRNEKLFFGSGTQLSVL.

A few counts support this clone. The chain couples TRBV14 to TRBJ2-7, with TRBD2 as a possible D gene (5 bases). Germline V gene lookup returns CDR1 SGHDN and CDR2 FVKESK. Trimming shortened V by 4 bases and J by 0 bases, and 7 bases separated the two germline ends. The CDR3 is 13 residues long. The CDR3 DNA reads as TGTGCCAGCAGCCTTCGGGGCTCCTACGAGCAGTACTTC. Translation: CASSLRGSYEQYF.

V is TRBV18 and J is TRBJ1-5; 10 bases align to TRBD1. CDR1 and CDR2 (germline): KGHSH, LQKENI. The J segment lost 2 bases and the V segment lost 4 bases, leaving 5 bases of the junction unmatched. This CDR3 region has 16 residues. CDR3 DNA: TGTGCCAGCTCACTGGGGACAGGGGAGGGCAATCAGCCCCAGCATTTT. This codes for CASSLGTGEGNQPQHF.